What follows describes a single T cell receptor beta chain. The data belong to a study of blood T cell repertoires in COVID-19. Overall study: Collection of acute and convalescent COVID-19 samples took place in the United States, Italy and Spain.

In the authors' methods: It was from reference gene primer amplification that nucleated cell counts were estimated. The repertoire was sequenced with immunoSEQ multiplex PCR; TCRdb's copy has only in-frame clones and lacks some. The V and J calls and clone size were taken over from that table, and D and trimming were inferred from the DNA. The sample has about 230,000 clones, approximately 81% seen once. The sequenced material came from peripheral blood. The TCR originated in a woman over 75 with active or convalescent COVID-19.

In DNA form, the CDR3 reads TGTGCCAGCAGCTTCCTTCCTACAGGGACCTACGAGCAGTACTTC. This codes for CASSFLPTGTYEQYF. The V call is TRBV5-6, the J call TRBJ2-7, with D tentatively TRBD1 (6 bases). The germline V gene has CDR1 SGHDT and CDR2 YYEEEE. This CDR3 contains 15 residues. Trimming shortened V by 2 bases and J by 2 bases, and 14 bases separated the two germline ends.